This T cell receptor beta chain is from a study of CD8+ T cells in alopecia areata. Overall study results and limits: Lesional scalp displayed greater clonality than normal scalp, most notably in alopecia totalis/universalis. Scalp sample data also include resident alphabeta T cells from normal skin.

Germline CDR1 and CDR2: SQVTM and ANQGSEA. Unmatched junction bases numbered 5, after V lost 4 bases and J lost 2 bases. CDR3 length: 14 amino acids. Patients with alopecia areata provided lesional scalp punch biopsies as well as peripheral blood. Sequencing relied on a cDNA template that was reverse transcribed from extracted RNA. Generated by immunoSEQ multiplex PCR, the TCRdb table keeps only in-frame clones and is missing some. Seen here are about 30,000 clones, around two thirds observed once, and the top ten hold more than 15%. In the case of this clone: Antigen unknown.

Specimen: NKG2D-high CD8+ T cells sorted from blood. This sequence originates from a human donor with alopecia areata. The J gene is TRBJ2-1, the V gene TRBV29-1; 7 bases map to TRBD1. The DNA for the CDR3 is TGCAGCGTTGTCGGGACAGTGCCCTACAATGAGCAGTTCTTC. Translating it yields CSVVGTVPYNEQFF.